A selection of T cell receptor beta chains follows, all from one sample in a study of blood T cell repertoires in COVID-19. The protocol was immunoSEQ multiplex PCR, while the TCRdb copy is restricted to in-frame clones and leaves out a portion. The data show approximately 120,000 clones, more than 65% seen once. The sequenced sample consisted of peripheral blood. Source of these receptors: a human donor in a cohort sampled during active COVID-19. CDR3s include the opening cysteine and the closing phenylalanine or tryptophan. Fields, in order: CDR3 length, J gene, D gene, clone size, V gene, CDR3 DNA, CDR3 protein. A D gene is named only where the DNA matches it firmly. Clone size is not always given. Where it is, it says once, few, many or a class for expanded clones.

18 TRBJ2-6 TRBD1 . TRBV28 TGTGCCAGCAGTCCTTCCGGGACAGGGGGACCTGGGGCCAACGTCCTGACTTTC CASSPSGTGGPGANVLTF
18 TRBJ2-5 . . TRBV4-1 TGCGCCAGCAGCCCGACGGGACTACCCGAAGGGGGGGAAGAGACCCAGTACTTC CASSPTGLPEGGEETQYF
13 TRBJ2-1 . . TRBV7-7 TGTGCCAGCAGCAGACTCGGCGACAATGAGCAGTTCTTC CASSRLGDNEQFF
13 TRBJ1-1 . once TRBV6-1 TGTGCCAGCAGTGAAACCCCGGACAGTGAAGCTTTCTTT CASSETPDSEAFF
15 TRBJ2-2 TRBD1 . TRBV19 TGTGCCAGTAGTAGATGGACAGGGGGGCCCGGGGAGCTGTTTTTT CASSRWTGGPGELFF
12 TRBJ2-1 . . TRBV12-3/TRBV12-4 TGTGCCAGCAGTTTTTTGGAGGGCGAGCAGTTCTTC CASSFLEGEQFF
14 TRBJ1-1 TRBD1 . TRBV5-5 TGTGCCAGCAGCCTACAGGGGTATGGCACTGAAGCTTTCTTT CASSLQGYGTEAFF
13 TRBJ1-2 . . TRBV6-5 TGTGCCACCGAATCTAACTCCAACTATGGCTACACCTTC CATESNSNYGYTF
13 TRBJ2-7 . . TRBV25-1 TGTGCCAGCAGTTGGGGCTCTCGGGCCGAGCAGTACTTC CASSWGSRAEQYF
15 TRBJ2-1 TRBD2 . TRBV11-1 TGTGCCAGCAGCTGGGGACTAGCGGGATTCAATGAGCAGTTCTTC CASSWGLAGFNEQFF
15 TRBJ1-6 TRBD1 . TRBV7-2 TGTGCCAGCAGCCCGGATTCTGGACAGGGGCCCACCCTCCACTTT CASSPDSGQGPTLHF
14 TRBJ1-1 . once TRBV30 TGTGCCTGGAGTGTACTAAAGGTAAACACTGAAGCTTTCTTT CAWSVLKVNTEAFF
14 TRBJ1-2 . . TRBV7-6 TGTGCCAGCAGCTCCGGTGTAGGGGACTATGGCTACACCTTC CASSSGVGDYGYTF
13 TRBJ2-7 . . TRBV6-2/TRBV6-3 TGTGCCAGCAGTTTAGGAGGGACCTACGAGCAGTACTTC CASSLGGTYEQYF
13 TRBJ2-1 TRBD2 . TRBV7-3 TGTGCCAGCAGTTGGGGGACTAACAATGAGCAGTTCTTC CASSWGTNNEQFF
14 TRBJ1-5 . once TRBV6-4 TGTGCCAGCAGTCCCTCGGGGGGGCCCGAGCCCCAGCATTTT CASSPSGGPEPQHF
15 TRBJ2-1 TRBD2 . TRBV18 TGTGCCAGCTCCCCAAGCGGGGGGGCCAACAATGAGCAGTTCTTC CASSPSGGANNEQFF
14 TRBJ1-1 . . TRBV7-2 TGTGCCAGCAGCTTAGGGCCTTTACAGGATGAAGCTTTCTTT CASSLGPLQDEAFF
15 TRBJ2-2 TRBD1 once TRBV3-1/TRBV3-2 TGTGCCAGCAGCCAATGGGACAGGGGGACCGGGGAGCTGTTTTTT CASSQWDRGTGELFF
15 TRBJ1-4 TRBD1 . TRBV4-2 TGTGCCAGCAGCCACCCCGGACAGGCAAATGAAAAACTGTTTTTT CASSHPGQANEKLFF
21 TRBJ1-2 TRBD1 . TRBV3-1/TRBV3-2 TGTGCCAGCAGCCAAGATCCTCCGGGATCACAGGGGGCGATTAACCTCTATGGCTACACCTTC CASSQDPPGSQGAINLYGYTF
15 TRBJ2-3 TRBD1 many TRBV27 TGTGCCAGCAGTTTCGACAGGGGGATAACAGATACGCAGTATTTT CASSFDRGITDTQYF
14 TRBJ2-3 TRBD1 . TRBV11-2 TGTGCCAGCAGCCTGGACAGGAACACAGATACGCAGTATTTT CASSLDRNTDTQYF
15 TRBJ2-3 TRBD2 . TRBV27 TGTGCCAGCATCCCCCGGGGGGGGGTCACAGATACGCAGTATTTT CASIPRGGVTDTQYF
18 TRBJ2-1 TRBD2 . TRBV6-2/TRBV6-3 TGTGCCAGCAGTTTAACTAGCGGGGGGGGTAGCTCCTACAATGAGCAGTTCTTC CASSLTSGGGSSYNEQFF
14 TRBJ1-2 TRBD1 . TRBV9 TGTGCCAGCAGCGTGACAGGGACTTTCTATGGCTACACCTTC CASSVTGTFYGYTF
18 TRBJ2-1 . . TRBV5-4 TGTGCCAGCAGCTTGGTTGGTGCAGGGAAGGTTTCCTACAATGAGCAGTTCTTC CASSLVGAGKVSYNEQFF
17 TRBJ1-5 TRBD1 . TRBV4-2 TGTGCCAGCAGCCAAGAGGGAGGGACAGGGATAAATCAGCCCCAGCATTTT CASSQEGGTGINQPQHF